This entry lists 4 T cell receptor beta chains sequenced from one sample in a study of control samples from healthy donors and cancer patients. TCRdb's table, derived via immunoSEQ multiplex PCR, lists solely in-frame clones and lacks some. The data show about 15,000 clones, 85% to 90% seen once. Sequencing input: PBMCs. These receptors all come from a man between 60 and 70 years old with head and neck cancer.

This chain links TRBV6-5 with TRBJ1-2; a weak D match, TRBD1 (6 bases). V lost 6 bases to trimming and J lost 3 bases, with 8 bases between them. Germline V CDR1 and CDR2: MNHEY, SVGAGI. There are 12 residues in the CDR3. CDR3 region: CASRTGYYGYTF. As DNA, the CDR3 is TGTGCCAGCAGGACAGGATACTATGGCTACACCTTC.

The chain joins TRBV5-6 to TRBJ2-3; D is perhaps TRBD2 (6 bases). Germline CDR1 and CDR2: SGHDT and YYEEEE. V lost 4 bases and J 4 bases, leaving 13 bases between the germline ends. This CDR3 has 14 residues. This CDR3 is CASSPGWRADTQYF. DNA for the CDR3: TGTGCCAGCAGCCCCGGGTGGAGGGCAGATACGCAGTATTTT.

This sequence joins TRBV11-2 and TRBJ1-1, with D tentatively TRBD1 (5 bases). This CDR3 comprises 15 residues. Trimming shortened V by 2 bases and J by 0 bases, and 10 bases separated the two germline ends. Germline V gives CDR1 SGHAT, CDR2 FQNNGV. The CDR3 loop is CASSLTGSMNTEAFF. Here the CDR3 DNA reads TGTGCCAGCAGCTTAACAGGCAGCATGAACACTGAAGCTTTCTTT.

V gene TRBV5-1 combines with J gene TRBJ2-6; D call uncertain. Germline loops: CDR1 SGHRS, CDR2 YFSETQ. This CDR3 comprises 17 residues. The V end lost 0 bases, the J end lost 0 bases, and 10 bases lay between the germline ends. The CDR3 nucleotides are TGCGCCAGCAGCTTGGCGCAGGTTAACTCTGGGGCCAACGTCCTGACTTTC. As protein: CASSLAQVNSGANVLTF.